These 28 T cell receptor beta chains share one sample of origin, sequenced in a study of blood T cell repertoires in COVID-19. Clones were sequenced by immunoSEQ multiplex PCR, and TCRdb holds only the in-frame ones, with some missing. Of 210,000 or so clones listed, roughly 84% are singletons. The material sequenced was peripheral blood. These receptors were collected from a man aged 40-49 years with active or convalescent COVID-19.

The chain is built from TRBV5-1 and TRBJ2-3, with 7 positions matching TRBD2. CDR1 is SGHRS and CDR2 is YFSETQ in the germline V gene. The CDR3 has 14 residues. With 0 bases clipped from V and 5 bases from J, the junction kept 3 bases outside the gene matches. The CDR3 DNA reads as TGCGCCAGCAGCTTGGCGCGGGAGAAAGATACGCAGTATTTT. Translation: CASSLAREKDTQYF.

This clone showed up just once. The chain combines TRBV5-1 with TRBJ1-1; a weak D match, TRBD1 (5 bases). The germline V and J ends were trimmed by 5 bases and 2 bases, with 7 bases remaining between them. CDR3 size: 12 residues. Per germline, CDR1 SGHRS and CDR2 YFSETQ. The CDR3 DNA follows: TGCGCCAGCAGGACAGACAACACTGAAGCTTTCTTT. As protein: CASRTDNTEAFF.

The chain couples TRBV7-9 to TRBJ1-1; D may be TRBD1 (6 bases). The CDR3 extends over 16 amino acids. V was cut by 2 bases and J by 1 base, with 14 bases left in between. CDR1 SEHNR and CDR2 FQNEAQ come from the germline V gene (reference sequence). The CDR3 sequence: CASSLQSWTENTEAFF. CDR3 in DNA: TGTGCCAGCAGCTTACAGAGTTGGACAGAGAACACTGAAGCTTTCTTT.

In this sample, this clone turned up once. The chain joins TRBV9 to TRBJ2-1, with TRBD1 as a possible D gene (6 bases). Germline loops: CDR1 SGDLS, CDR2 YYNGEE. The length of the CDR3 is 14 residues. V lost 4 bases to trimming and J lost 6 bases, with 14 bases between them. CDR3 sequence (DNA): TGTGCCAGCAGCCCGCGGACAGACCTCAATGAGCAGTTCTTC. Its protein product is CASSPRTDLNEQFF.

CDR3 residues: CASSPTGTYNSPLHF. In DNA form, the CDR3 reads TGTGCCAGCTCACCAACAGGGACCTATAATTCACCCCTCCACTTT. The chain couples TRBV18 to TRBJ1-6, with D tentatively TRBD1 (6 bases). Trimming cost V 2 bases and J 2 bases, with 7 bases left between them. CDR1 is KGHSH, CDR2 LQKENI, per germline. The CDR3 runs to 15 residues. The complete variable domain, with remaining parts taken from reference TRBV18 and TRBJ1-6, reads NAGVMQNPRHLVRRRGQEARLRCSPMKGHSHVYWYRQLPEEGLKFMVYLQKENIIDESGMPKERFSAEFPKEGPSILRIQQVVRGDSAAYFCASSPTGTYNSPLHFGNGTRLTVT.

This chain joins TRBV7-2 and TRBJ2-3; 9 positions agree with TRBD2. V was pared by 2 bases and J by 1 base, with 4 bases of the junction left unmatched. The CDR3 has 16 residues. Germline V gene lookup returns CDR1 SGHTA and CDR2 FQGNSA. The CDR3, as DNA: TGTGCCAGCAGCTTATTGGCTAGCGGGGGCACAGATACGCAGTATTTT. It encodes CASSLLASGGTDTQYF.

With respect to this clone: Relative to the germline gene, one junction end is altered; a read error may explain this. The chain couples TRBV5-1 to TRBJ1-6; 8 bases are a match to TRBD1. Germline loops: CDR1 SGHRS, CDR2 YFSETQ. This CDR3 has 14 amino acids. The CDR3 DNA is TGCGCCAGCAGGTTGGGACAGGATAATTCACCCCTCCACTTT. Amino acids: CASRLGQDNSPLHF.

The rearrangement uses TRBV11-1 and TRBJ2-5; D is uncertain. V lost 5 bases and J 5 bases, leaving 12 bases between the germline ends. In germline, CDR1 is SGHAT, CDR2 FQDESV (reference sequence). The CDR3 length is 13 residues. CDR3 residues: CASSPDGVETQYF. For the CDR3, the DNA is TGTGCCAGCAGCCCCGATGGAGTGGAGACCCAGTACTTC.

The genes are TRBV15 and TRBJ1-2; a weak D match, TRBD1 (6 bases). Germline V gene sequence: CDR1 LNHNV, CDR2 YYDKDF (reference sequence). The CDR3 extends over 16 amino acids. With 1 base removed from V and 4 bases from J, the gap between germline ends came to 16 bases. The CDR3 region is CATSRVGAGAPYGYTF. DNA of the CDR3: TGTGCCACCAGCAGAGTAGGGGCAGGGGCACCCTATGGCTACACCTTC.

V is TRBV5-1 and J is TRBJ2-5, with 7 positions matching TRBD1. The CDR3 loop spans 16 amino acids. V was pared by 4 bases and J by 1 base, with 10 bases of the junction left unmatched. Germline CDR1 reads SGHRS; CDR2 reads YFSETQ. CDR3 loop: CASSKYGTVTQETQYF. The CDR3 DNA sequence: TGCGCCAGCAGCAAATACGGGACAGTAACCCAAGAGACCCAGTACTTC.

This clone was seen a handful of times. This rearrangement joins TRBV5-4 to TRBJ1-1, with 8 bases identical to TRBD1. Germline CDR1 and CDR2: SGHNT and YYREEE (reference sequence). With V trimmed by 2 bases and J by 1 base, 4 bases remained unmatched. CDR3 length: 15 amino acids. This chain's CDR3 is CASSFADRGNTEAFF. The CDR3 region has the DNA TGTGCCAGCAGCTTCGCTGACAGGGGGAACACTGAAGCTTTCTTT.

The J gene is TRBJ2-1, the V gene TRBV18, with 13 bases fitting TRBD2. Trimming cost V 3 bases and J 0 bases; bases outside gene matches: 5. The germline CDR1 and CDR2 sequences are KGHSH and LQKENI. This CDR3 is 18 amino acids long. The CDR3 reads CASSPGTSGTTSYNEQFF. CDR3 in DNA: TGTGCCAGCTCACCGGGGACTAGCGGGACTACCTCCTACAATGAGCAGTTCTTC. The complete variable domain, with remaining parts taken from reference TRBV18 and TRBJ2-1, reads NAGVMQNPRHLVRRRGQEARLRCSPMKGHSHVYWYRQLPEEGLKFMVYLQKENIIDESGMPKERFSAEFPKEGPSILRIQQVVRGDSAAYFCASSPGTSGTTSYNEQFFGPGTRLTVL.

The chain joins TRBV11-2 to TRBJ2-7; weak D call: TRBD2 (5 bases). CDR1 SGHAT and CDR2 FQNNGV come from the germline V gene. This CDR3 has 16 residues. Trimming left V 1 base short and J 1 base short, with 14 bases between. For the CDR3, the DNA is TGTGCCAGCAGCTTAGTAGGCGGGTTTGTATCCTACGAGCAGTACTTC. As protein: CASSLVGGFVSYEQYF.

The CDR3 DNA follows: TGCGCCAGCAGCCAAGTATTTCCGGGACACACGGTGGAACTGTTTTTT. It yields the protein CASSQVFPGHTVELFF. The V call is TRBV4-1, the J call TRBJ1-4; D possibly corresponds to TRBD1 (6 bases). The CDR3 is 16 residues long. CDR1 is MGHRA and CDR2 is YSYEKL in the germline V gene. V was shortened by 1 base and J by 12 bases, with 21 bases between the two germline ends.

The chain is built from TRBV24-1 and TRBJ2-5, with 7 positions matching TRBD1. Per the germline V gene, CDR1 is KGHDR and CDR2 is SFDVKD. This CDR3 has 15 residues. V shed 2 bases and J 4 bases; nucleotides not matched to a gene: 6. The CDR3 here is CATSDYRGEGETQYF. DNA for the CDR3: TGTGCCACCAGTGATTACAGGGGAGAGGGAGAGACCCAGTACTTC.

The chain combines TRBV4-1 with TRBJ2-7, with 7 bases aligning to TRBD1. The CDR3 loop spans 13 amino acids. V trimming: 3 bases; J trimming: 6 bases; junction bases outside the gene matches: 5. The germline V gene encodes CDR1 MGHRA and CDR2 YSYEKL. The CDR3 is CASSQNRGFEQYF. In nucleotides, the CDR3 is TGCGCCAGCAGCCAGAACAGGGGTTTCGAGCAGTACTTC.

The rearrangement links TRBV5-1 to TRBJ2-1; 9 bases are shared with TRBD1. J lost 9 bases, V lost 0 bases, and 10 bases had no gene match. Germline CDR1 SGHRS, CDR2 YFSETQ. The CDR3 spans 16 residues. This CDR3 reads CASSLAWTGDLGEQFF. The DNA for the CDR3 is TGCGCCAGCAGCTTGGCCTGGACAGGGGACTTGGGTGAGCAGTTCTTC.

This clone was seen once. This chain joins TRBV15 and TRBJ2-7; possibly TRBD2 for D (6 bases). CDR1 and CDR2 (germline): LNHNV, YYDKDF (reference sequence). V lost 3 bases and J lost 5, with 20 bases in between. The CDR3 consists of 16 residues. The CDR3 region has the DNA TGTGCCACCAGCAGTCGTCTAAGGGCCGGGGGAAACGAGCAGTACTTC. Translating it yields CATSSRLRAGGNEQYF.

The CDR3 reads CASSLGGGVAKNIQYF. The CDR3 DNA sequence: TGTGCCAGCAGCTTAGGGGGAGGGGTAGCCAAAAACATTCAGTACTTC. V is TRBV7-9 and J is TRBJ2-4, with 7 nucleotides matching TRBD2. The CDR3 is 16 residues long. V shed 1 base, J shed 0 bases, and the junction held 3 bases outside the gene matches. Germline V lookup: CDR1 SEHNR, CDR2 FQNEAQ (reference sequence). Full variable domain (outside the CDR3, taken from reference TRBV7-9 and TRBJ2-4): DTGVSQNPRHKITKRGQNVTFRCDPISEHNRLYWYRQTLGQGPEFLTYFQNEAQLEKSRLLSDRFSAERPKGSFSTLEIQRTEQGDSAMYLCASSLGGGVAKNIQYFGAGTRLSVL.

In DNA, the CDR3 is TGTGCCAGCAGCAGGAGAAGCTCTGGGGCCAACGTCCTGACTTTC. Protein: CASSRRSSGANVLTF. The chain is built from TRBV9 and TRBJ2-6; D remains unclear. Per germline, CDR1 SGDLS and CDR2 YYNGEE. Between the trimmed V and J ends, which lost 4 bases and 0 bases, there was a span of 8 bases. CDR3 length: 15 amino acids.

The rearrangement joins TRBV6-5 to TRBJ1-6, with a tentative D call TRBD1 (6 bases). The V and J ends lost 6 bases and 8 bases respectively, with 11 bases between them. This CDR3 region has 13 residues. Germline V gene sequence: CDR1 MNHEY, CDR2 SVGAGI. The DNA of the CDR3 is TGTGCCAGCAGCCCGACAGGAGATTCACCCCTCCACTTT. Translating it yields CASSPTGDSPLHF.

The DNA for the CDR3 is TGTGCCAGTAGTTTGTGGCTGAGCAATCAGCCCCAGCATTTT. Protein sequence: CASSLWLSNQPQHF. The rearrangement uses TRBV19 and TRBJ1-5; D is uncertain. V lost 5 bases and J 1 base, leaving 9 bases between the germline ends. Germline loops: CDR1 LNHDA, CDR2 SQIVND (reference sequence). There are 14 residues in the CDR3.

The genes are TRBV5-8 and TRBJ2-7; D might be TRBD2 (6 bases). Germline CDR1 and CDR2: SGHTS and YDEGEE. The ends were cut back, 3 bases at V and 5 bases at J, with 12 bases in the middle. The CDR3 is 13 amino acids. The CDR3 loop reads CASSWAGRHEQYF. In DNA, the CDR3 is TGTGCCAGCAGCTGGGCGGGGAGGCACGAGCAGTACTTC. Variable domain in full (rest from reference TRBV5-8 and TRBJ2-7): EAGVTQSPTHLIKTRGQQATLRCSPISGHTSVYWYQQALGLGLQFLLWYDEGEERNRGNFPPRFSGRQFPNYSSELNVNALELEDSALYLCASSWAGRHEQYFGPGTRLTVT.

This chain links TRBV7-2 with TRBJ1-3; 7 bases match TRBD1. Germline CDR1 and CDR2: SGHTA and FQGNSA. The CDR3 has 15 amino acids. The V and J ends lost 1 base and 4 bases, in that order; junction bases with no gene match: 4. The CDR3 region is CASSLGGQLGNTIYF. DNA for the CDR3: TGTGCCAGCAGCTTAGGGGGACAGTTAGGAAACACCATATATTTT.

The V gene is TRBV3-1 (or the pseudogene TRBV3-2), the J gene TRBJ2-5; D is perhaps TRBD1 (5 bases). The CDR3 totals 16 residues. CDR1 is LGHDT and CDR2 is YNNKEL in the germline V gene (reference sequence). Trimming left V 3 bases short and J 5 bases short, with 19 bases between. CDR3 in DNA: TGTGCCAGCAGCCAGCGTAGTATGGGGCTTAGGGAGACCCAGTACTTC. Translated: CASSQRSMGLRETQYF.

Here the CDR3 DNA reads TGTGCCAGCATAGGGAGGGGCAATGAGCAGTTCTTC. Encoded protein: CASIGRGNEQFF. The V and J genes are TRBV2 and TRBJ2-1; 7 bases align to TRBD2. Trimming cost V 7 bases and J 6 bases; bases outside gene matches: 3. Looked up from germline, CDR1 is SNHLY and CDR2 is FYNNEI. The CDR3 extends over 12 amino acids.

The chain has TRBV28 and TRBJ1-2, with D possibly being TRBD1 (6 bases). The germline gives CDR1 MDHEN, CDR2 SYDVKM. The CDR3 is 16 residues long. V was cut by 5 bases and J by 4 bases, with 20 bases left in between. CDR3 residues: CASSPFKGQPPYGYTF. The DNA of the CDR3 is TGTGCCAGCAGTCCGTTCAAAGGACAGCCGCCCTATGGCTACACCTTC.

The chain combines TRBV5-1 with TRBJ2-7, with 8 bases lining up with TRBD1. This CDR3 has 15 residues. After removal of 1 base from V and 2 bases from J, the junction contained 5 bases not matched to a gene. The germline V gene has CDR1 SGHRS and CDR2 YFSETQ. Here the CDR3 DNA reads TGCGCCAGCAGCTTGAGCACAGGGGGGACCTACGAGCAGTACTTC. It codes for CASSLSTGGTYEQYF.